This T cell receptor (beta chain) came from a study of cytomegalovirus exposure and HLA in healthy donors (dated 2017 in TCRdb). For the study in its entirety: An earlier analysis of several hundred of the donors reported about 290 Gb of sequence data and roughly 100 million unique TCR beta sequences from some 180 million T cells. HLA typing covered class I and class II loci at four-digit resolution. Every repertoire in the discovery cohort had been generated on one and the same sequencing platform. In a later analysis, previously published TCR beta repertoires from 550 to 700 donors were re-analyzed and high-resolution HLA genotyping was added so that TCR occurrence patterns could be studied. A later genetic analysis used genome-wide SNP genotypes for about three fifths of the 666 donors, treating that subset as a discovery cohort. An early release that covered several hundred HLA-typed donors contained 250 to 350 gigabases of sequencing data and 80 million or so unique TCR sequences. To decide whether each TCR beta V gene segment behaved as functional or pseudogenic, an earlier analysis of 587 of the donors relied on high-throughput TCR beta sequencing. Of the approximately 400 genotyped donors, approximately 83% fell in the genetic ancestry cluster associated with self-reported Caucasian donors. Typing coverage differed by locus: A, B, C, DRB1 and DQB1 were typed in roughly 620-630 donors, DQA1 in 500 to 550, DPA1 in some 610, and DPB1 in just under 490. Roughly 5 DR-DQ haplotypes were handled as single units for association and clustering, since linkage in the cohort was strong. Along with the approximately 700-subject first cohort, a separate validation cohort of over 90 different subjects was used. Among 398 genotyped donors of the cohort, an average of about 240,000 unique TCR beta nucleotide sequences was sequenced per donor, of which 15% to 20% were non-productive. To predict cytomegalovirus infection status, the study combined high-throughput TCR immunosequencing, statistical association of individual TCRs with disease status, and machine learning. The study aimed to test whether cataloging public T cell receptors could reveal signatures of past pathogen exposure. Donor age, sex, ethnicity and CMV serostatus were compiled together with the repertoire data. Rather than drawing on any new phenotypic data, the later analysis identified candidate immune exposures from TCR beta sequences and the way those sequences occurred across donors. Using immunosequencing, the study profiled T cell repertoires from 666 subjects and related those repertoires to cytomegalovirus serostatus. Study-level results and caveats: Some IMGT-functional V segments, including TRBV6-2 and TRBV6-3, could not be told apart with the 87-base-pair reads, so those segments were excluded. A total of around 150 TCR beta chains were listed by the study as associated with cytomegalovirus. This cohort had only TCR beta chains sequenced, and the lack of alpha or paired-chain data limited which features could be detected. The classifier was reported to diagnose cytomegalovirus status with high specificity and sensitivity in both the original and validation cohorts. In a later analysis, HLA-associated TCR beta chains were found to be more clonally expanded and to have lower generation probabilities than equally common non-associated chains. Assigning TCR associations to individual alleles was difficult when HLA alleles, especially DR and DQ, strongly co-occurred. Because HLA typing was unavailable for some donors at each locus, only the typed subset was used in association tests. A later genetic analysis associated a missense DCLRE1C variant with V-gene and J-gene trimming of TCR beta chains, and an independent cohort replicated the association. Specific HLA alleles were associated with over 15,000 TCR beta sequences at a false discovery rate of 0.05 in a later analysis. According to the authors, the approach could potentially be generalized to other disease states and immunological phenotypes. In a later analysis, several top co-occurrence clusters were reported to appear linked to parvovirus B19, influenza, CMV and Epstein-Barr virus. For the cohort, immune exposure information was limited to CMV serostatus. The presence/absence analyses assumed that sequencing depth was roughly uniform across donors, and that assumption may not be true. In vitro tests confirmed that a few of the cytomegalovirus-associated TCR beta chains recognize cytomegalovirus antigens. While some public TCRs were present in many individuals, most TCR sequences turned up only very rarely across donors. Correlated functional status among segregating V segments might reflect linkage disequilibrium, but an unknown experimental factor could not be ruled out. A later analysis found that most CMV-associated TCR beta chains appeared HLA-restricted, with HLA associations seemingly driven largely by CMV exposure. In a later genetic analysis, fewer N-insertions in productive TCRs were reported among donors in an Asian-associated ancestry cluster than the 666-donor mean. In an earlier analysis of approximately 590 of the donors, most TCR beta V segments appeared in productive rearrangements about 87% or about 30% of the time, broadly matching IMGT annotations. Around 16 rarely observed V segments, including chromosome 9 orphons, were excluded from the earlier analysis of some 590 of the donors because counts were too low. A cluster of highly shared sequence variants was judged likely to represent a technical artifact of the sequencing pipeline. A further reported finding was that TCR beta sequences accurately predicted the HLA-A and HLA-B alleles for most subjects in the first cohort. In a later analysis, TCR association rates were found to vary across HLA loci, with the most associated TCRs seen for DRB1 alleles and the fewest for HLA-C alleles.

The cohort consisted of 600 to 750 healthy bone marrow donors. At the time of sampling, all cohort members were nominally healthy, though unrecorded immune exposures were likely present. The donor was CMV seropositive and was included in the group of some 290 seropositive cohort members. Each donor provided a peripheral blood sample, and peripheral blood mononuclear cells were used for TCR beta sequencing. Genomic DNA extraction from the blood cell samples was performed with the Qiagen DNeasy Blood Extraction Kit. Per the germline V gene (reference sequence), SEHNR is the CDR1 and FQNEAQ is the CDR2. Inclusive of the bounding cysteine and phenylalanine, the CDR3 is 15 residues long. Only the CDR3 DNA is retained, 45 bases long and in frame from the first base. Library generation was performed with the immunoSEQ multiplex PCR assay. A mixture of 60 forward primers for TCR Vbeta segments and 13 reverse primers for TCR Jbeta segments was used in the multiplex PCR. Amplification of the CDR3 region of rearranged TCR beta genes was performed with a multiplex PCR assay on genomic DNA. The Illumina HiSeq System was used to sequence the amplified TCR beta libraries as 87-base-pair reads. Per the authors' processing: A later analysis counted 65 million to 90 million unique TCR beta chains across the 500 to 850 repertoires, and approximately 11 million of these chains were shared by at least two donors. A nearest-neighbor algorithm error-corrected the raw reads and collapsed the reads into unique sequences, merging closely related sequences to remove PCR and sequencing errors. V, D and J gene segments were assigned by aligning CDR3 sequences to IMGT reference sequences. Each retained sequence needed at least a six-nucleotide match to both a V gene segment and a J gene segment. Rearrangements were classified as productive when the CDR3 lacked stop codons and remained in frame with V and J, and all other rearrangements were classified as non-productive. Following IMGT convention, CDR3 was defined as the stretch from the second conserved V-encoded cysteine to the conserved J-encoded phenylalanine. The earlier analysis of 587 of the donors excluded sequences that lacked an unambiguous match to a single V gene segment. An earlier analysis of a few hundred of the donors classified V segments as functional when productive rearrangements were above 56.7% and as segregating when the standard deviation between donors was above 5%. A statistical classification framework was built to diagnose cytomegalovirus status from the catalog of TCR beta chain sequences. In a later analysis, TCR nucleotide sequences were compared against IMGT/GENE-DB human TR gene sequences so that V and J genes could be assigned. The TCRdist pipeline was used in a later analysis to assign CDR3 sequences and most-parsimonious VDJ recombination scenarios. A later analysis defined each TCR beta chain by its CDR3 amino acid sequence plus V-gene family, and excluded reads lacking a unique V-gene family. A later analysis removed several hundred highly shared, low-generation-probability nucleotide sequences to deal with suspected cross-contamination and a sequencing artifact. In a later analysis, a clonal expansion index was calculated for each public chain from normalized within-repertoire ranks of inferred template counts. In a later analysis, generation probabilities were computed using a VDJ recombination model fitted to out-of-frame rearrangements, and the results were checked against IGoR. In a later analysis, TCR-TCR, TCR-HLA and TCR-CMV co-occurrence was scored with hypergeometric tests, and a repertoire-size bias correction was applied to TCR pairs. A later analysis estimated false discovery rates by permuting HLA or CMV assignments 20 times. In a later analysis, co-occurring TCRs were grouped with DBSCAN, and TCRdist sequence similarity was added when clustering was performed within HLA-allele-positive subsets. Repertoires with fewer than 30,000 or more than 120,000 public chains, plus five repertoires with anomalous nucleotide sharing, were excluded from co-occurrence clustering. TCRdb retrieved this table from immuneACCESS and kept in-frame rearrangements only. Not all clones are present; in checked studies, unresolved V genes account for under half, and no reason is known for the remainder. From that table come the V and J calls and clone size; the DNA was used to work out D and trimming. Recorded for this sample are around 180,000 clones; roughly 80% of them occurred a single time. The biggest ten clones account for more than 5.5% of the sample.

Concerning this clone itself: What this receptor recognizes is not known. The junction does not match germline at one end; this may be a read error.

This receptor was taken from a man aged 25 to 40 in good health and CMV-seropositive. This chain joins TRBV7-9 to TRBJ2-1; D gene: possibly TRBD2, on 6 matching bases. Sequenced: PBMCs. The CDR3 protein: CSSSRDGGSYNEQFF. At the DNA level, the sequence is TGTTCCAGCAGCCGGGACGGGGGCTCCTACAATGAGCAGTTCTTC.